The rows below give T cell receptor beta chains drawn from one sample of a study of regulatory T cells in long-lasting Graves disease. TCRdb reanalysed the multiplex PCR reads using MiXCR and keeps one entry per CDR3 protein. The top ten clones hold roughly a tenth of a sample with 450,000 to 700,000 distinct CDR3 sequences, about 13% of them seen once. The sample was also reused in another study, on T cells in Graves' hyperthyroidism and ophthalmopathy.

This specimen was peripheral blood mononuclear cells (PBMCs), taken at new diagnosis, from a patient treated with antithyroid drugs. The receptors were gathered from a man aged 25-45 years with Graves disease. CDR3s include the opening cysteine and the closing phenylalanine or tryptophan. D genes are given only for firm matches. Rows may omit the clone size; those that give it use once, few, many or a size class.

j_call | v_call | clone_size | d_call | cdr3_aa | cdr3_nt
TRBJ2-7 | TRBV5-4 | NA | NA | CASSSSGNPYEQYF | TGTGCCAGCAGCTCCTCAGGGAATCCCTACGAGCAGTACTTC
TRBJ2-1 | TRBV12-3/TRBV12-4 | many | NA | CASSLLLASYNEQFF | TGTGCCAGCAGTTTATTGCTAGCCTCCTACAATGAGCAGTTCTTC
TRBJ2-7 | TRBV6-2/TRBV6-3 | many | NA | CASSEGANLLYEQYF | TGTGCCAGCAGTGAAGGGGCAAACTTACTCTACGAGCAGTACTTC
TRBJ1-4 | TRBV7-3 | NA | NA | CASSWAGAGDEKLFF | TGTGCCAGCAGCTGGGCCGGGGCTGGCGATGAAAAACTGTTTTTT
TRBJ2-7 | TRBV3-1 | NA | NA | CASSQRQDSTYEQYF | TGTGCCAGCAGCCAGCGCCAAGACTCGACCTACGAGCAGTACTTC
TRBJ2-3 | TRBV30 | few | NA | CAWNVGTSTDTQYF | TGTGCCTGGAACGTCGGGACAAGCACAGATACGCAGTATTTT
TRBJ1-2 | TRBV29-1 | many | NA | CSVEKQGGGYTF | TGCAGCGTTGAGAAACAGGGAGGAGGCTACACCTTC
TRBJ1-2 | TRBV6-1 | many | NA | CASSENRRGYTF | TGTGCCAGCAGTGAAAACCGGCGCGGCTACACCTTC
TRBJ2-7 | TRBV10-1 | NA | TRBD2 | CASSGRTSGPAGREQYF | TGCGCCAGCAGTGGGAGAACTAGCGGGCCCGCCGGGAGAGAGCAGTACTTC
TRBJ1-1 | TRBV5-5 | many | NA | CASSLRSRNTEAFF | TGTGCCAGCAGCTTACGTTCTCGGAACACTGAAGCTTTCTTT
TRBJ1-6 | TRBV2 | many | NA | CASVPLQGANSPLHF | TGTGCCAGTGTCCCTCTCCAGGGCGCCAATTCACCCCTCCACTTT
TRBJ2-5 | TRBV5-1 | many | TRBD2 | CASKLAGEVVETQYF | TGCGCCAGCAAACTAGCGGGAGAAGTGGTCGAGACCCAGTACTTC
TRBJ2-7 | TRBV5-1 | many | NA | CASSFSRGMYEQYF | TGCGCCAGCAGCTTCTCCCGCGGGATGTACGAGCAGTACTTC
TRBJ2-5 | TRBV5-1 | NA | TRBD1 | CASKVSGQGGETQYF | TGCGCCAGCAAAGTTTCGGGACAGGGAGGGGAGACCCAGTACTTC
TRBJ2-1 | TRBV3-1 | many | NA | CASSDPPRNEQFF | TGTGCCAGCAGCGATCCCCCGCGGAATGAGCAGTTCTTC
TRBJ2-5 | TRBV7-2 | NA | TRBD2 | CASSLVAAGTQETQYF | TGTGCCAGCAGCTTAGTCGCAGCGGGAACTCAAGAGACCCAGTACTTC
TRBJ1-3 | TRBV5-1 | NA | NA | CASAKGTSFYNRGNTIYF | TGCGCCAGCGCCAAAGGGACATCTTTTTACAACAGGGGAAACACCATATATTTT
TRBJ1-5 | TRBV7-8 | NA | NA | CASNQEGGVSPPNQPQHF | TGTGCCAGCAACCAAGAGGGGGGCGTATCCCCTCCCAATCAGCCCCAGCATTTT
TRBJ2-7 | TRBV6-1 | many | TRBD1 | CASRVDRGVSYEQYF | TGTGCCAGCAGGGTCGACAGGGGCGTCTCCTACGAGCAGTACTTC
TRBJ2-1 | TRBV12-3/TRBV12-4 | many | TRBD2 | CASSSAGTSGSRGEQFF | TGTGCCAGCAGTTCCGCCGGGACTAGCGGGAGCAGGGGTGAGCAGTTCTTC
TRBJ2-2 | TRBV12-3/TRBV12-4 | few | TRBD1 | CASSPRTGNTGELFF | TGTGCCAGCAGTCCCCGGACAGGGAACACCGGGGAGCTGTTTTTT
TRBJ1-1 | TRBV19 | once | NA | CTSSIDSGVNTEAFF | TGTACCAGTAGTATAGATTCGGGTGTGAACACTGAAGCTTTCTTT
TRBJ2-1 | TRBV11-2 | NA | TRBD2 | CASSPYSGTLPSYNEQFF | TGTGCCAGCAGCCCCTATAGCGGGACACTACCCTCCTACAATGAGCAGTTCTTC